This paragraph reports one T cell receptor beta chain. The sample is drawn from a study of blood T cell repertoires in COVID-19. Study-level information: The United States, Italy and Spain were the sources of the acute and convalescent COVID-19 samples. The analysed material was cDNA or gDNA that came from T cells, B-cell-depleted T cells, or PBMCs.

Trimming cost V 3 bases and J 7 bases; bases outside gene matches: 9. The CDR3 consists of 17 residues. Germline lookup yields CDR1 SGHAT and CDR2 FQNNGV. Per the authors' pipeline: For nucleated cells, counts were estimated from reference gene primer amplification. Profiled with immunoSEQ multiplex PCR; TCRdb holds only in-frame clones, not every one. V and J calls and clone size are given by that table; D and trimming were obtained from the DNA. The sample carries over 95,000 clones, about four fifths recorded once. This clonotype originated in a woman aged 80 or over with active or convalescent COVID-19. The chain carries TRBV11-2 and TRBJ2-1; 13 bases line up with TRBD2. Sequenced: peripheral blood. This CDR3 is CASSLTRLAGGTNEQFF. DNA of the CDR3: TGTGCCAGCAGCTTGACGAGACTAGCGGGAGGTACGAATGAGCAGTTCTTC.